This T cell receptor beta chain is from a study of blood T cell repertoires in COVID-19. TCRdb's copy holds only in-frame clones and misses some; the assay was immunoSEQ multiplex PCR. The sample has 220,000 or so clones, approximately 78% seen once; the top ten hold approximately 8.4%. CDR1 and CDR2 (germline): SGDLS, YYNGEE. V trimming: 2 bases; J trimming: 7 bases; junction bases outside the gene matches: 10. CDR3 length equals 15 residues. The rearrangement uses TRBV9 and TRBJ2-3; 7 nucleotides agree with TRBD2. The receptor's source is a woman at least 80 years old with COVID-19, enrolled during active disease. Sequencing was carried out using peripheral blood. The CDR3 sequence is CASSVTAGVRNTQYF. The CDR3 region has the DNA TGTGCCAGCAGCGTCACCGCGGGAGTAAGGAATACGCAGTATTTT.